This T cell receptor beta chain originates from a study of blood T cell repertoires in COVID-19. Study details: The United States, Italy and Spain were the sources of the acute and convalescent COVID-19 samples. Nucleic acid was either cDNA or gDNA, and it came from T cells, B-cell-depleted T cells, or PBMCs.

Per the original methods: Researchers report that nucleated cell counts were estimated from reference gene primer amplification. Generated by immunoSEQ multiplex PCR, the TCRdb table keeps only in-frame clones and is missing some. V, J and clone size are those of that table, while D and trimming were read from the DNA. The table has around 320,000 clones, about 90% seen once. This receptor was taken from a man between 18 and 35 years old with active or convalescent COVID-19. Sequenced material: peripheral blood.

DNA of the CDR3: TGTGCCAGCAGCTTGGGACATCTTAACACCGGGGAGCTGTTTTTT. Its translation is CASSLGHLNTGELFF. V and J are TRBV6-5 and TRBJ2-2; perhaps TRBD1 as D (6 bases). From germline, CDR1 is MNHEY and CDR2 SVGAGI. This CDR3 is built from 15 residues. Trimming cost V 6 bases and J 2 bases, with 13 bases left between them.